These 15 T cell receptor beta chains originate from one sample sequenced in a study of blood T cell repertoires in COVID-19 (dated by TCRdb to about 2020). Libraries were constructed by the immunoSEQ multiplex PCR assay. TCRdb's version of the immuneACCESS table is confined to in-frame rearrangements and falls short of the full clone set. An unresolved V gene accounts for under half of the shortfall where checked; the remainder is of unknown origin. Here the sample has 150,000 to 160,000 clones; around nine tenths occur a single time. The ten largest clones capture more than 2% of the sample. The specimen was peripheral blood. These receptors originate from a woman between 65 and 79 years old with acute or convalescent COVID-19.

The chain joins TRBV5-6 to TRBJ1-4; no definite D call. The CDR3 is 13 amino acids. V was shortened by 3 bases and J by 8 bases, with 11 bases between the two germline ends. Germline CDR1 reads SGHDT; CDR2 reads YYEEEE. CDR3: CASSSQTREKLFF. For the CDR3, the DNA is TGTGCCAGCAGCTCCCAAACTAGGGAAAAACTGTTTTTT.

This rearrangement joins TRBV2 to TRBJ2-3; 7 bases are shared with TRBD2. V lost 2 bases to trimming and J lost 2 bases; unmatched junction nucleotides: 7. Germline CDR1 reads SNHLY; CDR2 reads FYNNEI. The CDR3 covers 16 residues. The CDR3 nucleotides read TGTGCCAGCAGTGAACAAGCGGGGCTAATCACAGATACGCAGTATTTT. This codes for CASSEQAGLITDTQYF.

V gene TRBV5-6 combines with J gene TRBJ2-5, with 9 bases fitting TRBD1. The CDR3 spans 16 residues. CDR1 SGHDT and CDR2 YYEEEE come from the germline V gene. V gave up 0 bases and J gave up 0 bases; unmatched junction bases: 3. This CDR3 is CASSLATGGNQETQYF. In nucleotides, the CDR3 is TGTGCCAGCAGCTTGGCGACAGGGGGAAACCAAGAGACCCAGTACTTC.

The rearrangement uses TRBV6-4 and TRBJ1-5; 10 bases line up with TRBD1. This CDR3 spans 18 amino acids. CDR1 MRHNA and CDR2 SNTAGT come from the germline V gene. After removal of 0 bases from V and 1 base from J, the junction contained 6 bases not matched to a gene. CDR3 DNA: TGTGCCAGCAGTGACTCGAGACAGGGGGCGCCCAGCAATCAGCCCCAGCATTTT. Amino acids: CASSDSRQGAPSNQPQHF.

Concerning this clone itself: The germline gene is not matched at one end of the junction; a read error may be the cause. This rearrangement joins TRBV2 to TRBJ1-1; 7 nucleotides match TRBD1. The CDR3 is 14 residues long. Germline CDR1 reads SNHLY; CDR2 reads FYNNEI. The CDR3 region is CASSRQGGNAEAFF. In nucleotides, the CDR3 is TGTGCCAGCAGTAGACAGGGCGGGAACGCTGAAGCTTTCTTT. The full variable domain, in which reference TRBV2 and TRBJ1-1 provide the parts outside the CDR3, is EPEVTQTPSHQVTQMGQEVILRCVPISNHLYFYWYRQILGQKVEFLVSFYNNEISEKSEIFDDQFSVERPDGSNFTLKIRSTKLEDSAMYFCASSRQGGNAEAFFGQGTRLTVV.

The gene calls are TRBV29-1 and TRBJ2-2, with D perhaps matching TRBD2 (6 bases). CDR1 is SQVTM, CDR2 ANQGSEA, per germline. V shed 6 bases and J shed 4 bases, with 18 bases lying between them. The CDR3 runs to 15 residues. CDR3 nucleotide sequence: TGCAGCGTCCGGAGGGCAGGAGCGGTCACCGGGGAGCTGTTTTTT. Translated: CSVRRAGAVTGELFF.

V usage is TRBV6-5 and J usage is TRBJ2-6; a weak D match, TRBD1 (6 bases). The CDR3 is made up of 16 amino acids. V lost 2 bases and J 1 base, leaving 9 bases between the germline ends. The germline V gene encodes CDR1 MNHEY and CDR2 SVGAGI. CDR3 loop: CASSYRTVSGANVLTF. Written as DNA, the CDR3 is TGTGCCAGCAGTTACAGGACAGTTTCTGGGGCCAACGTCCTGACTTTC.

The chain employs TRBV11-2 and TRBJ2-5, with 10 bases matching TRBD2. Germline lookup yields CDR1 SGHAT and CDR2 FQNNGV. The CDR3 has 16 residues. V lost 4 bases to trimming and J lost 5 bases; unmatched junction nucleotides: 10. This CDR3 reads CASSSFQRGGQETQYF. CDR3 bases: TGTGCCAGCAGCTCGTTCCAGCGGGGGGGCCAGGAGACCCAGTACTTC.

The chain combines TRBV7-8 with TRBJ1-3; D perhaps matches TRBD1 (5 bases). The germline CDR1 and CDR2 sequences are SGHVS and FQNEAQ. V was cut by 4 bases and J by 1 base, with 11 bases left in between. This CDR3 is 15 amino acids long. CDR3 amino acids: CASSSRGGSGNTIYF. In nucleotides, the CDR3 is TGTGCCAGCAGCTCAAGGGGAGGTTCTGGAAACACCATATATTTT.

The rearrangement links TRBV11-2 to TRBJ1-2, with TRBD1 as a possible D gene (5 bases). The CDR3 is 15 amino acids. V gave up 6 bases and J gave up 4 bases, with 18 bases separating them. CDR1 and CDR2 from the germline V gene are SGHAT and FQNNGV. The CDR3 DNA reads TGTGCCAGCAGTCAAGGGGTTGGCGGAAGCTATGGCTACACCTTC. Its translation: CASSQGVGGSYGYTF.

This chain links TRBV7-9 with TRBJ2-1; a possible D gene is TRBD2 (7 bases). The V and J ends lost 6 bases and 3 bases respectively, with 12 bases between them. CDR1 is SEHNR, CDR2 FQNEAQ, per germline (reference sequence). This CDR3 region has 14 residues. The CDR3 DNA reads TGTGCCAGCAGGGCGGGGGCAAGCTACAATGAGCAGTTCTTC. It encodes CASRAGASYNEQFF.

This rearrangement joins TRBV24-1 to TRBJ2-1; TRBD1 is a possible D gene (6 bases). V lost 7 bases and J 7 bases, leaving 22 bases between the germline ends. Germline CDR1 reads KGHDR; CDR2 reads SFDVKD. The CDR3 extends over 16 amino acids. The CDR3 coding sequence is TGTGCCACCAGGCGTTTCACAGGGATCCGAAAAAATGAGCAGTTCTTC. It is translated as CATRRFTGIRKNEQFF.

This clone was detected only once. V and J are TRBV3-1 (or the pseudogene TRBV3-2) and TRBJ1-4, with D possibly being TRBD1 (6 bases). The V end lost 3 bases, the J end lost 4 bases, and 9 bases lay between the germline ends. The length of the CDR3 is 14 residues. From germline, CDR1 is LGHDT and CDR2 YNNKEL (reference sequence). The chain's CDR3 is CASSHGQYNEKLFF. CDR3 DNA sequence: TGTGCCAGCAGCCATGGACAGTATAATGAAAAACTGTTTTTT.

This clone was recorded a few times. J is TRBJ2-1 and V is TRBV15; 8 nucleotides align to TRBD2. V trimming: 10 bases; J trimming: 1 base; junction bases outside the gene matches: 6. The V gene's germline CDR1 is LNHNV and CDR2 YYDKDF (reference sequence). This CDR3 spans 14 amino acids. The chain's CDR3 is CASAGGGSYNEQFF. CDR3 nucleotide sequence: TGTGCCAGCGCGGGCGGGGGGTCCTACAATGAGCAGTTCTTC. Drawing the rest from reference TRBV15 and TRBJ2-1, the complete variable domain is DAMVIQNPRYQVTQFGKPVTLSCSQTLNHNVMYWYQQKSSQAPKLLFHYYDKDFNNEADTPDNFQSRRPNTSFCFLDIRSPGLGDTAMYLCASAGGGSYNEQFFGPGTRLTVL.

The CDR3 DNA follows: TGTGCCAGCAGTTTATCAGGGGAAATGAGCGAGCAGTACTTC. Translated: CASSLSGEMSEQYF. This chain connects TRBV27 to TRBJ2-7; tentatively, D is TRBD1 (5 bases). CDR3 length equals 14 residues. V lost 0 bases and J lost 6, with 12 bases in between. Looked up from germline, CDR1 is MNHEY and CDR2 is SMNVEV (reference sequence).